This TCR beta chain comes out of a study of blood T cell repertoires in COVID-19. Study summary: COVID-19 samples from acute and convalescent phases originated in the United States, Italy and Spain. T cells, B-cell-depleted T cells, or PBMCs provided the cDNA or gDNA that served as material.

This clone was counted only a few times. The authors' processing: By means of reference gene primer amplification, nucleated cell counts were estimated. Sequenced by immunoSEQ multiplex PCR; TCRdb stores in-frame clones only, minus some. V and J calls and clone size are copied from that table; D and trimming were computed from the DNA. The sample includes about 90,000 clones, about nine tenths of them seen just once. Germline assignment: CDR1 MNHEY and CDR2 SVGAGI. This CDR3 is built from 15 residues. The V and J ends lost 5 bases and 5 bases respectively, with 16 bases between them. The sample consisted of peripheral blood. V and J are TRBV6-5 and TRBJ1-5; D is unresolved. This clonotype originated in a human donor with active COVID-19. The donor label of this sample is uncertain. The CDR3 sequence: CASSPRSIVDQPQHF. Written as DNA, the CDR3 is TGTGCCAGCAGTCCGAGAAGTATCGTCGATCAGCCCCAGCATTTT.